Below are 31 T cell receptor beta chains sequenced from a single sample in a study of cytomegalovirus exposure and HLA in healthy donors. The PCR used 60 Vbeta and 13 Jbeta primers. The assay was immunoSEQ multiplex PCR, and TCRdb's table has in-frame clones only and misses some. The sample has around 200,000 clones, 81% seen once. The specimen was PBMCs. These receptors all stem from a man in his fifties in good health and CMV-seronegative.

V and J are TRBV7-6 and TRBJ1-2; TRBD1 aligns across 8 bases. V dropped 6 bases and J dropped 4; count of bases not matched to a gene: 13. This CDR3 region has 16 residues. The germline V gene encodes CDR1 SGHVS and CDR2 FNYEAQ. CDR3 loop: CASSSGTGGGGYGYTF. The CDR3 nucleotides read TGTGCCAGCAGTTCCGGTACAGGGGGTGGTGGCTATGGCTACACCTTC.

This sequence joins TRBV11-2 and TRBJ2-7; 9 bases fit TRBD1. The CDR3 length is 13 residues. Germline V gives CDR1 SGHAT, CDR2 FQNNGV. The ends lost 4 bases at V and 3 bases at J; junction bases unmatched: 1. This CDR3 reads CASSSGQGYEQYF. CDR3 DNA: TGTGCCAGCAGCTCGGGACAGGGCTACGAGCAGTACTTC.

In DNA form, the CDR3 reads TGTGCCAGCAGAGGGACACGGCCCTACAATGAGCAGTTCTTC. Translation gives CASRGTRPYNEQFF. V and J are TRBV5-5 and TRBJ2-1; D is possibly TRBD1 (6 bases). CDR1 and CDR2 from the germline V gene are SGHKS and YYEKEE (reference sequence). V was trimmed by 5 bases and J by 2 bases, leaving 11 bases between them. There are 14 residues in the CDR3. The full variable domain, in which reference TRBV5-5 and TRBJ2-1 provide the parts outside the CDR3, is DAGVTQSPTHLIKTRGQQVTLRCSPISGHKSVSWYQQVLGQGPQFIFQYYEKEERGRGNFPDRFSARQFPNYSSELNVNALLLGDSALYLCASRGTRPYNEQFFGPGTRLTVL.

This chain links TRBV11-2 with TRBJ2-7; D ambiguous. Trimming took off 1 base at V and 0 bases at J, with 7 bases between the two ends. Germline CDR1 reads SGHAT; CDR2 reads FQNNGV. The CDR3 spans 14 residues. CDR3 in DNA: TGTGCCAGCAGCTTAGTGGCACACTCCTACGAGCAGTACTTC. This codes for CASSLVAHSYEQYF.

The chain employs TRBV6-6 and TRBJ1-5; D is uncertain. Trimming removed 2 bases from V and 1 base from J, with 6 bases in between. Germline V lookup: CDR1 MNHNY, CDR2 SVGAGI (reference sequence). The CDR3 covers 14 residues. In DNA form, the CDR3 reads TGTGCCAGCAGTTACGGTACAAGCAATCAGCCCCAGCATTTT. It translates to CASSYGTSNQPQHF.

The rearrangement joins TRBV7-9 to TRBJ1-4, with 10 bases that match TRBD1. The V segment lost 10 bases and the J segment 0 bases; nucleotides outside the gene matches: 14. The CDR3 totals 18 residues. Looked up from germline, CDR1 is SEHNR and CDR2 is FQNEAQ (reference sequence). CDR3 coding DNA: TGTGCCATTAAGGGACAGGGGCGCAGGGGTACAACTAATGAAAAACTGTTTTTT. Translated: CAIKGQGRRGTTNEKLFF.

This chain connects TRBV9 to TRBJ2-3, with a weak D call TRBD2 (7 bases). V was shortened by 0 bases and J by 6 bases, with 14 bases between the two germline ends. Germline CDR1 is SGDLS and CDR2 is YYNGEE. This CDR3 has 15 residues. The CDR3 region is CASSVVGGAGDTQYF. The CDR3 nucleotides are TGTGCCAGCAGCGTAGTGGGGGGGGCCGGTGATACGCAGTATTTT.

This chain uses TRBV9 with TRBJ2-3; TRBD2 matches 11 bases. Germline CDR1 reads SGDLS; CDR2 reads YYNGEE. The CDR3 totals 14 residues. The V and J ends lost 5 bases and 5 bases, in that order; junction bases with no gene match: 4. The CDR3 coding sequence is TGTGCCAGCAGTCGTAGCGGGGGGGAAGATACGCAGTATTTT. This encodes CASSRSGGEDTQYF.

This chain uses TRBV19 with TRBJ2-7; a possible D gene is TRBD1 (5 bases). The V end lost 8 bases, the J end lost 0 bases, and 11 bases lay between the germline ends. The CDR3 is made up of 13 amino acids. CDR1 is LNHDA, CDR2 SQIVND, per germline (reference sequence). The CDR3 spells CASRTRDSYEQYF. For the CDR3, the DNA is TGTGCCAGTCGTACCAGGGACTCCTACGAGCAGTACTTC.

The genes are TRBV5-5 and TRBJ2-7, with 7 bases aligning to TRBD1. The CDR3 is 15 amino acids. Germline V gives CDR1 SGHKS, CDR2 YYEKEE (reference sequence). V shed 3 bases, J shed 3 bases, and the junction held 9 bases outside the gene matches. The CDR3 DNA sequence: TGTGCCAGCAGCTATGGGACAGTGGGAGACTACGAGCAGTACTTC. It yields the protein CASSYGTVGDYEQYF.

V gene TRBV6-6 combines with J gene TRBJ1-6; TRBD1 is a possible D gene (6 bases). Per germline, CDR1 MNHNY and CDR2 SVGAGI (reference sequence). V was trimmed by 0 bases and J by 9 bases, leaving 12 bases between them. CDR3 size: 15 residues. This CDR3 reads CASSYSNQGISPLHF. CDR3 in DNA: TGTGCCAGCAGTTACTCGAATCAGGGGATTTCACCCCTCCACTTT.

The chain joins TRBV11-2 to TRBJ2-5; the D gene is possibly TRBD1 (5 bases). Germline V gene data show CDR1 as SGHAT and CDR2 as FQNNGV. The V gene lost 4 bases and the J gene lost 5 bases, with 8 bases spanning the gap. The CDR3 covers 12 residues. CDR3 in DNA: TGTGCCAGCAGCTCCGACAGCGAGACCCAGTACTTC. Translation: CASSSDSETQYF.

The chain is built from TRBV9 and TRBJ1-2, with a weak D call TRBD1 (5 bases). This CDR3 has 17 residues. Trimming took off 6 bases at V and 7 bases at J, with 28 bases between the two ends. Germline CDR1 is SGDLS and CDR2 is YYNGEE. CDR3 bases: TGTGCCAGCACGGAGAGGGGAGCGGTGGAGGGGAGAGGTGGCTACACCTTC. Amino acid sequence: CASTERGAVEGRGGYTF.

V gene TRBV18 combines with J gene TRBJ2-1, with TRBD2 matching over 7 bases. Germline V gene lookup returns CDR1 KGHSH and CDR2 LQKENI. Trimming took 3 bases from V and 5 from J; bases not matched to a gene: 7. The length of the CDR3 is 15 residues. The CDR3 sequence is CASSPPGGGHNEQFF. CDR3 bases: TGTGCCAGCTCACCTCCTGGCGGGGGACACAATGAGCAGTTCTTC.

The chain uses TRBV14 and TRBJ2-7; 7 bases map to TRBD2. The CDR3 sequence is 13 residues long. Unmatched junction bases numbered 2, after V lost 0 bases and J lost 6 bases. Per the germline V gene, CDR1 is SGHDN and CDR2 is FVKESK. The CDR3 coding sequence is TGTGCCAGCAGCCAAGACCGCGGGGGCGAGCAGTACTTC. Amino acid sequence: CASSQDRGGEQYF.

J is TRBJ1-2 and V is TRBV6-5; the D gene is possibly TRBD1 (5 bases). V dropped 5 bases and J dropped 3 bases, with 13 bases sitting between them. Germline V gene lookup returns CDR1 MNHEY and CDR2 SVGAGI. CDR3 length: 14 amino acids. The CDR3, as DNA: TGTGCCAGCAGTGAAAAGGGAGGGGACTATGGCTACACCTTC. This sequence encodes CASSEKGGDYGYTF.

V gene TRBV9 combines with J gene TRBJ1-4; D gene uncertain. The length of the CDR3 is 15 residues. Trimming stripped 0 bases from V and 3 bases from J, with 9 bases between. Germline values: CDR1 SGDLS, CDR2 YYNGEE. The chain's CDR3 is CASSVAGNANEKLFF. The CDR3 DNA reads TGTGCCAGCAGCGTAGCGGGGAATGCTAATGAAAAACTGTTTTTT.

V usage is TRBV2 and J usage is TRBJ2-4, with 9 bases that match TRBD1. CDR1 and CDR2 (germline): SNHLY, FYNNEI. This CDR3 comprises 17 residues. Trimming removed 2 bases from V and 0 bases from J; junction bases left unmatched: 5. The chain's CDR3 is CASSEHRGLLAKNIQYF. The CDR3 DNA reads as TGTGCCAGCAGTGAACACAGGGGGCTTCTAGCCAAAAACATTCAGTACTTC.

The chain carries TRBV28 and TRBJ2-4; TRBD1 agrees at 9 bases. The V gene's germline CDR1 is MDHEN and CDR2 SYDVKM. This CDR3 spans 16 amino acids. With 5 bases clipped from V and 0 bases from J, the junction kept 5 bases outside the gene matches. The CDR3 DNA follows: TGTGCCAGCAGTGGGACAGGGATCGTAGCCAAAAACATTCAGTACTTC. This translates into CASSGTGIVAKNIQYF.

The chain recombines TRBV2 with TRBJ1-1; D may be TRBD1 (5 bases). Looked up from germline, CDR1 is SNHLY and CDR2 is FYNNEI. V was clipped by 6 bases and J by 0 bases, with 11 bases between them. The CDR3 extends over 14 amino acids. The CDR3 reads CASRGRALNTEAFF. The CDR3 region has the DNA TGTGCCAGCAGGGGCAGGGCCCTGAACACTGAAGCTTTCTTT.

The genes are TRBV7-3 and TRBJ2-2; D is unclear. The CDR3 loop spans 13 amino acids. Trimming took 0 bases from V and 5 from J, leaving 4 bases between them. CDR1 and CDR2 (germline): SGHTA, FQGTGA. The CDR3 DNA reads as TGTGCCAGCAGCTTAACCCTAACCGGGGAGCTGTTTTTT. Translating it yields CASSLTLTGELFF.

The chain has TRBV19 and TRBJ1-1, with D possibly matching TRBD1 (6 bases). Trimming took 4 bases from V and 5 from J, leaving 17 bases between them. Germline assignment: CDR1 LNHDA and CDR2 SQIVND (reference sequence). The CDR3 length is 15 residues. CDR3: CASSKDRPLRTEAFF. CDR3 nucleotide sequence: TGTGCCAGTAGTAAGGACAGACCGCTGAGGACTGAAGCTTTCTTT.

The rearrangement uses TRBV7-9 and TRBJ2-7; unclear D gene. The CDR3 extends over 11 amino acids. The V gene's germline CDR1 is SEHNR and CDR2 FQNEAQ (reference sequence). Deletions cut 5 bases from V and 5 bases from J, with 7 bases between. CDR3 nucleotides: TGTGCCAGCAGCCCAAACAACGAGCAGTACTTC. Translation: CASSPNNEQYF.

The chain recombines TRBV7-8 with TRBJ1-2; 7 positions match TRBD1. Trimming cost V 1 base and J 10 bases; bases outside gene matches: 12. CDR3 length equals 15 residues. In germline, CDR1 is SGHVS, CDR2 FQNEAQ. The CDR3 is CASSLGGTAITDYTF. CDR3 sequence (DNA): TGTGCCAGCAGCTTAGGTGGGACAGCCATTACAGACTACACCTTC.

This clone came up a few times. The rearrangement links TRBV27 to TRBJ1-1, with 7 bases fitting TRBD1. Germline V CDR1 and CDR2: MNHEY, SMNVEV (reference sequence). Trimming removed 3 bases from V and 7 bases from J; junction bases left unmatched: 14. The CDR3 loop spans 16 amino acids. CDR3 sequence: CASSFHPQTGAGEAFF. In DNA form, the CDR3 reads TGTGCCAGCAGTTTCCACCCTCAAACAGGGGCGGGTGAAGCTTTCTTT.

The chain has TRBV10-2 and TRBJ2-3; 11 bases are a match to TRBD2. V shed 6 bases and J 5 bases; nucleotides not matched to a gene: 7. Germline V gene data show CDR1 as WSHSY and CDR2 as SAAADI. The CDR3 totals 15 residues. In DNA form, the CDR3 reads TGCGCCAGCAGCGCTAGCGGGGGGCTCGGAGATACGCAGTATTTT. It specifies CASSASGGLGDTQYF.

The chain combines TRBV6-5 with TRBJ2-7, with TRBD1 matching over 8 bases. Losses at the gene ends were 4 bases for V and 3 bases for J; bases not matched to a gene: 11. Germline V gene data show CDR1 as MNHEY and CDR2 as SVGAGI. The CDR3 covers 16 residues. CDR3 coding DNA: TGTGCCAGCAGTTCGTGGGGGACAGGCATCGGCTACGAGCAGTACTTC. Translating gives CASSSWGTGIGYEQYF.

The chain is built from TRBV7-2 and TRBJ2-7; TRBD1 is a possible D gene (5 bases). Germline CDR1 SGHTA, CDR2 FQGNSA. Trimming removed 2 bases at V and 0 bases at J, with 8 bases between. The CDR3 consists of 14 residues. The CDR3 sequence is CASSLYDSSYEQYF. In DNA form, the CDR3 reads TGTGCCAGCAGCTTATACGACAGCTCCTACGAGCAGTACTTC.

This clone was detected only once. The genes are TRBV19 and TRBJ1-6; D might be TRBD1 (5 bases). The V gene's germline CDR1 is LNHDA and CDR2 SQIVND (reference sequence). Trimming stripped 10 bases from V and 6 bases from J, with 19 bases between. This CDR3 is built from 15 residues. The CDR3 spells CATSDSVWGNSPLHF. Written as DNA, the CDR3 is TGTGCCACCTCCGACAGTGTCTGGGGTAATTCACCCCTCCACTTT.

In nucleotides, the CDR3 is TGTGCCAGCAGCTTAAACGCCAGGGGGACGAACACTGAAGCTTTCTTT. This encodes CASSLNARGTNTEAFF. The chain uses TRBV7-2 and TRBJ1-1, with 7 bases fitting TRBD1. Germline V gives CDR1 SGHTA, CDR2 FQGNSA. J lost 1 base, V lost 2 bases, and 7 bases had no gene match. The CDR3 is made up of 16 amino acids.

This chain connects TRBV2 to TRBJ1-5; D call uncertain. The CDR3 is made up of 14 amino acids. Germline V CDR1 and CDR2: SNHLY, FYNNEI. The V gene lost 1 base and the J gene lost 7 bases, with 11 bases spanning the gap. The CDR3 DNA follows: TGTGCCAGCAGTGAAGTAAGAGGTTCCCAGCCCCAGCATTTT. Translating gives CASSEVRGSQPQHF.